The 8 T cell receptor beta chains given below trace back to one sample, sequenced in a study of blood T cell repertoires in COVID-19. Produced via immunoSEQ multiplex PCR; TCRdb's table is partial and in-frame only. The sample lists approximately 89,000 clones, more than 75% seen once, with roughly 15% in the top ten. Sequencing was done on a sample of peripheral blood. The receptors shown here come from a woman in her sixties or seventies with acute or convalescent COVID-19.

J is TRBJ1-2 and V is TRBV4-1; tentatively, D is TRBD1 (5 bases). This CDR3 is built from 14 residues. V was trimmed by 3 bases and J by 3 bases, leaving 11 bases between them. Germline lookup yields CDR1 MGHRA and CDR2 YSYEKL. This CDR3 reads CASSQTQDDYGYTF. For the CDR3, the DNA is TGCGCCAGCAGCCAGACACAGGACGACTATGGCTACACCTTC.

CDR3 nucleotide sequence: TGTGCCAGCACCAGGGGTAGGGGTCAGCCCCAGCATTTT. Translation: CASTRGRGQPQHF. V usage is TRBV28 and J usage is TRBJ1-5, with a weak D call TRBD1 (6 bases). CDR1 MDHEN and CDR2 SYDVKM come from the germline V gene. The CDR3 loop spans 13 amino acids. Trimming cost V 7 bases and J 6 bases, with 13 bases left between them.

The rearrangement joins TRBV6-1 to TRBJ1-3, with D maybe TRBD1 (6 bases). The germline V gene has CDR1 MNHNS and CDR2 SASEGT. There are 16 residues in the CDR3. V was cut by 1 base and J by 3 bases, with 13 bases left in between. This CDR3 reads CASSEGSLRGGNTIYF. In DNA, the CDR3 is TGTGCCAGCAGTGAAGGTTCTCTCAGGGGTGGAAACACCATATATTTT.

This clone was picked up one time. The gene calls are TRBV11-2 and TRBJ2-2; 10 positions agree with TRBD1. The germline CDR1 and CDR2 sequences are SGHAT and FQNNGV. This CDR3 spans 17 amino acids. The V gene end was trimmed by 5 bases and the J gene end by 3 bases; junction bases not matched to a gene: 9. The CDR3, as DNA: TGTGCCAGCAGCACATCCCCGGGACAGGGGTACACCGGGGAGCTGTTTTTT. Protein product: CASSTSPGQGYTGELFF. The whole variable domain, remainder taken from reference TRBV11-2 and TRBJ2-2, is EAGVAQSPRYKIIEKRQSVAFWCNPISGHATLYWYQQILGQGPKLLIQFQNNGVVDDSQLPKDRFSAERLKGVDSTLKIQPAKLEDSAVYLCASSTSPGQGYTGELFFGEGSRLTVL.

The V gene is TRBV7-9, the J gene TRBJ1-2; 12 bases agree with TRBD1. This CDR3 has 15 amino acids. CDR1 is SEHNR and CDR2 is FQNEAQ in the germline V gene (reference sequence). Losses at the gene ends were 4 bases for V and 2 bases for J; bases not matched to a gene: 2. The CDR3 here is CASSSGQGANYGYTF. In DNA, the CDR3 is TGTGCCAGCAGCTCGGGACAGGGGGCCAACTATGGCTACACCTTC.

The genes are TRBV7-8 and TRBJ1-3, with a possible D match to TRBD1 (6 bases). CDR1 is SGHVS, CDR2 FQNEAQ, per germline. This CDR3 is built from 17 residues. V lost 1 base and J lost 4, with 17 bases in between. The CDR3: CASSLEGEGKAGNTIYF. In nucleotides, the CDR3 is TGTGCCAGCAGCTTAGAGGGGGAGGGCAAGGCGGGAAACACCATATATTTT.

The V gene is TRBV27, the J gene TRBJ2-1, with D tentatively TRBD2 (5 bases). CDR3 length: 14 residues. Germline V gene lookup returns CDR1 MNHEY and CDR2 SMNVEV (reference sequence). The V end lost 0 bases, the J end lost 9 bases, and 12 bases lay between the germline ends. CDR3 nucleotides: TGTGCCAGCAGTTTATCGGTCTCTCGGGGTGAGCAGTTCTTC. Translation: CASSLSVSRGEQFF.

The CDR3 region is CASSLNGGVGTQYF. The DNA of the CDR3 is TGTGCCAGCAGTTTAAACGGGGGAGTAGGGACCCAGTACTTC. This rearrangement joins TRBV27 to TRBJ2-5; D possibly corresponds to TRBD2 (6 bases). Germline V gene sequence: CDR1 MNHEY, CDR2 SMNVEV (reference sequence). The CDR3 spans 14 residues. V shed 2 bases and J shed 7 bases, with 14 bases lying between them.